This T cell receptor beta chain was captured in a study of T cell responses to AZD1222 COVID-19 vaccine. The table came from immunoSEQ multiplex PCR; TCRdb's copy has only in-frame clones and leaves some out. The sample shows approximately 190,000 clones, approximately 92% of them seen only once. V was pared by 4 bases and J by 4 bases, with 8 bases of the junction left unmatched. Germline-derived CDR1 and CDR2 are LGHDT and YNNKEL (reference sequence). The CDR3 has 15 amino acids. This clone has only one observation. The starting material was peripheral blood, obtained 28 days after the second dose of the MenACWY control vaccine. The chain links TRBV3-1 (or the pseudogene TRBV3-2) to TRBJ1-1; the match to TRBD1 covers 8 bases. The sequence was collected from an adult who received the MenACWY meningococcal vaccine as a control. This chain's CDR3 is CASSRQQGAGTEAFF. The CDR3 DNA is TGTGCCAGCAGCCGCCAGCAGGGGGCTGGCACTGAAGCTTTCTTT.